Below, one T cell receptor beta chain is given with its context. It has no known antigen specificity. No per-base quality is available; no much larger clone lies one base away. According to the study, the label for this sample's time point signals: baseline before first vaccination. Vaccinee samples were obtained from the UK trials COV001 and COV002, which included a single-blind randomized controlled phase 2/3 trial of AZD1222 (ChAdOx1 nCoV-19) in healthy adults. For TCRbeta chain sequencing, PBMC samples were collected from trial participants at day 0 and at day 28 after the second dose. These data originate in a study of T cell responses to AZD1222 COVID-19 vaccine (dated by TCRdb to the early 2020s). About the full investigation: AZD1222 recipients with second doses at about 4 weeks or about 12 weeks were pooled, because spike-specific TCR depth and breadth did not differ between schedules. Trial participants were enrolled into age subgroups of 18-55, 56-69 and 70-plus years, which contained approximately 150, 30 and 60 TCR-sequenced participants, respectively. A total of about 250 trial participants underwent TCR sequencing, of whom some 200 had received two doses of AZD1222 and around 25 had received two doses of the MenACWY control vaccine. What the work shows at the level of the full study, not this receptor alone: The 56-69-year group was small, and its depth increase did not reach significance, likely because of low power. Vaccine-associated CD4 TCRs spanned the whole spike protein, with dominant responses in regions 160-218 and 743-854. Participants were mostly white British, with more females than males. The authors suggested clonal diversity may have been underestimated. Nearly half of unique spike-specific TCRs reportedly recognized epitopes outside regions mutated in the B.1.351 and B.1.1.7 variants. Conclusions about previously exposed vaccinees are limited, since just a handful of AZD1222 recipients were seropositive for SARS-CoV-2 at baseline. Because no day 14 peak-response samples were available, the repertoires could be characterized only after the peak T cell response. A significant rise in spike-specific TCR breadth and depth was observed after two AZD1222 doses relative to day 0 and relative to MenACWY recipients.

The CDR3 regions of human TCRbeta chains were subjected to immunosequencing. On the study's bioinformatics: Repertoire TCRs were checked for matches against a reference library of SARS-CoV-2-specific TCRs that had been generated using the MIRA antigen-specificity platform. Breadth was defined as the fraction of unique TCRs that were SARS-CoV-2-associated, and depth was defined as the fraction of total T cells that were SARS-CoV-2-associated. Using the MIRA data, every spike-specific TCR was mapped to the spike region that the TCR reacted to and assigned to either a CD4 or a CD8 class. Log10-transformed breadth and depth values were compared by one-way ANOVA with Sidak's multiple comparisons tests. As stored in TCRdb, this immuneACCESS dataset retains in-frame rearrangements with V and J assigned. A fraction of the clones does not appear; measured against another copy, unresolved V genes explain less than half of the discrepancy, and the remainder lacks a known reason. The DNA was the basis for D and trimming; V, J and clone size are from that table. Across this sample there are around 100,000 clones, with about 87% seen only once. Clones ranked in the top ten supply roughly 1.8% of the sample.

Based on the germline V gene (reference sequence), the CDR1 and CDR2 sequences are LNHNV and YYDKDF. The germline ends are 7 bases apart after V is trimmed by 6 bases and J by 3 bases. Including the terminal cysteine and phenylalanine, the CDR3 comprises 12 residues. The DNA shown is the 36-base CDR3, in frame from base 1. The TCR originated in an adult in good health. Recombination joined TRBV15 with TRBJ2-3; the D segment cannot be called with confidence. The sample was peripheral blood, taken on day 0 of AZD1222 vaccination. The CDR3 amino acid sequence is: CATSQLTDTQYF. The nucleotide sequence reads TGTGCCACCAGTCAGTTAACAGATACGCAGTATTTT.